This TCR beta chain was observed in a study of T cell responses to AZD1222 COVID-19 vaccine. Clones were read by immunoSEQ multiplex PCR, and TCRdb kept only the in-frame ones, dropping some. The table has 210,000 or so clones, roughly 94% seen once. A remark on this clone: Its cognate antigen is unknown.

Overall study results and limits: There were vaccine-associated CD4 TCRs across spike, dominant at 160-218 and 743-854. Unmutated regions of variants are reportedly targeted by nearly half of spike-specific TCRs.

This clonotype was obtained from an adult who received the MenACWY meningococcal vaccine as a control. The sequenced sample was peripheral blood, obtained 28 days after the second dose of the MenACWY control vaccine.

CDR3: CASSAPSRPTEAFF. The CDR3 DNA reads TGTGCCAGCAGTGCTCCTTCAAGACCCACTGAAGCTTTCTTT. This chain connects TRBV6-6 to TRBJ1-1; D is uncertain. Germline CDR1 and CDR2: MNHNY and SVGAGI (reference sequence). CDR3 length equals 14 residues. V was pared by 5 bases and J by 4 bases, with 14 bases between.